This T cell receptor beta chain was retrieved from a study of blood T cells in healthy people across ages. PCR was performed a second time for roughly 7 to 11 cycles using a sample-barcoded 5' primer and a J-beta primer mix. The template-switch adaptor was a 5' adaptor with 12 random nucleotides. It tagged each cDNA molecule. Every sample gave at least 3 million paired-end reads containing CDR3. TCRdb passed the 5' RACE reads through MiXCR, listing each CDR3 protein once. The sample yields about 770,000 distinct CDR3 sequences, roughly 44% seen once. Germline trimming cut 1 base from V and 3 bases from J; bases unmatched to any gene: 2. CDR1 and CDR2 from the germline V gene are LGHDT and YNNKEL (reference sequence). The CDR3 runs to 14 residues.

The chain recombines TRBV3-1 with TRBJ2-7; 8 bases match TRBD2. The TCR sequence derives from a man in his 60s in good health. The sample was blood. The CDR3 reads CASSQVSGGYEQYF. The CDR3 nucleotides are TGTGCCAGCAGCCAAGTAAGCGGGGGCTACGAGCAGTACTTC.